This T cell receptor (beta chain) appears in the sequencing data of a study of cytomegalovirus exposure and HLA in healthy donors. Study details: Falling in the Caucasian-associated ancestry cluster were about 80% of about 400 genotyped donors. Study observations and caveats: Sequencing likely produced, as an artifact, a cluster of highly shared sequence variants.

V dropped 1 base and J dropped 0 bases, with 15 bases sitting between them. The length of the CDR3 is 17 residues. CDR1 SGHKS and CDR2 YYEKEE come from the germline V gene (reference sequence). PCR amplification relied on 60 Vbeta primers (plus 13 Jbeta primers). Only in-frame clones appear in the TCRdb table, and some are missing; sequencing was by immunoSEQ multiplex PCR. The sample has 45,000 to 55,000 clones, 55% to 65% seen once. This clone has a handful of counts. Its specificity is unknown. The source of this sequence is a human donor in good health. The J gene is TRBJ2-3, the V gene TRBV5-5; possible D gene TRBD1, 6 bases. Sample: PBMCs. The chain's CDR3 is CASSLTLAGASTDTQYF. The CDR3 DNA sequence: TGTGCCAGCAGCTTGACCTTGGCAGGGGCTAGCACAGATACGCAGTATTTT.